This T cell receptor beta chain appears in the sequencing data of a study of cytomegalovirus exposure and HLA in healthy donors. The protocol was immunoSEQ multiplex PCR, while the TCRdb copy is restricted to in-frame clones and leaves out a portion. The table lists over 200,000 clones, approximately 88% of them singletons, with 11% to 15% in the top ten. In regard to this clone: Its antigen is undetermined.

Germline CDR1 reads MGHRA; CDR2 reads YSYEKL. J was trimmed by 6 bases and V by 2 bases; bases with no gene match: 14. This CDR3 is built from 18 residues. Whole-study findings and limits: The tendency of first-cohort TCR clusters to co-occur in the 120 or so validation repertoires was the finding of a later analysis. Specificity of a few CMV-associated chains for CMV antigens was verified in vitro. Altogether, around 160 TCR beta chains were recorded as cytomegalovirus-associated.

The sequence was collected from a woman younger than 45 in good health and CMV-seropositive. Sequenced sample: PBMCs. This rearrangement joins TRBV4-1 to TRBJ1-5; 9 positions match TRBD1. CDR3 in amino acids: CASSQIIPGQGIGQPQHF. CDR3 coding DNA: TGCGCCAGCAGCCAAATCATACCTGGACAGGGGATAGGTCAGCCCCAGCATTTT.